This T cell receptor (beta chain) was sequenced for a study of Graves' ophthalmopathy and Graves' hyperthyroidism (dated by TCRdb to between 2017 and 2018). With regard to the full study: Peripheral blood samples were taken at the time of initial diagnosis, before any treatment was given. After sampling, hyperthyroidism patients received methimazole starting at 30 mg daily, and ophthalmopathy patients received high-dose intravenous methylprednisolone. In total, 135 blood samples were TCR-sequenced: fewer than 50 ophthalmopathy, under 80 hyperthyroidism and roughly 17 hyperthyroidism-to-ophthalmopathy patients. To explore V-J signatures that separate ophthalmopathy from hyperthyroidism, a discovery set of 95 to 100 patients was enrolled, consisting of more than 40 with ophthalmopathy and 57 with stable hyperthyroidism. The 95 to 100 discovery patients were randomly divided into training and test sets at a 7:3 ratio. TCR beta repertoire signatures were used to distinguish Graves' ophthalmopathy from Graves' hyperthyroidism and to predict progression to ophthalmopathy. An independent validation cohort comprised some 19 hyperthyroidism patients and 15 to 17 patients who later progressed from hyperthyroidism to ophthalmopathy. In over 5 hyperthyroidism patients, the T-cell repertoire of thyroid tissue was compared with the T-cell repertoire of blood.

A patient counted as having stable hyperthyroidism if there was no progression to ophthalmopathy within 18 months of follow-up. Hyperthyroidism patients were newly diagnosed, were aged 18 to 65 years, and had a disease duration under 2 months. Anyone with other autoimmune diseases, uncontrolled infections, pregnancy or lactation was excluded from the study. Diagnosis relied on clinical symptoms, serum thyroxine, TRAb, thyroid ultrasound and orbital computed tomography. Ficoll-Paque density gradient centrifugation was used to isolate PBMCs from around 9.1 ml of fresh peripheral blood. Total RNA was extracted with Trizol reagent and quality-checked on an Agilent 2100 Bioanalyzer. The CDR3 covers 16 residues, taking in both the cysteine and the phenylalanine. This entry keeps only the CDR3 DNA: 48 bases, framed from base 1. As encoded in the germline V gene (reference sequence), CDR1 is LNHDA while CDR2 is SQIVND. Trimming removed 5 bases from V and 3 bases from J, leaving 17 bases between the germline ends.

TCR beta CDR3 regions were amplified from RNA transcripts for repertoire sequencing. A first-round RT-PCR used HTBI primers with the Qiagen OneStep RT-PCR kit, followed by a second-round multiplex PCR, size selection and purification. Sequencing of the libraries was carried out on an Illumina HiSeq2000 in paired-end mode with 100 bp reads. Per the authors' processing: SOAPnuke was used for read processing, and reads with adapters, uncalled bases, a mean Phred below 15, or no exact constant-primer or identifier match were discarded. High-quality paired reads were merged with COPE v1.2.5. Each unique nucleotide sequence was defined as a clonotype, and clonotypes were aligned to IMGT TRB V, D and J references with MiTCR v1.1. Analysis was restricted to V-J combinations with a frequency above 0.0001, which covered roughly 99% of repertoires. A TCR clonal expansion and chaos score per V-J combination was defined as the ratio of F50 clonal expansion to chaos observed in the TCRdist matrix. Welch's t-statistics and random forest were used to reduce the features to about 14 V-J combinations, which were then used as input to a naive Bayes classifier. The Morisita-Horn index was used to measure how similar the thyroid and blood repertoires were. Clones were called with MiXCR by TCRdb after fastp trimmed the public reads at Q25, and only in-frame beta chains were retained. Rows merge per CDR3 protein into single entries with the most common DNA and genes. TCRdb's processing, not the authors' own work, is the source of the V and J calls. The sample data list hundreds of thousands of distinct CDR3 sequences, and roughly 14% of these were observed just once. Of the sample, 5.5% to 7% is held by the ten largest clones.

The paper as a whole reports these results and caveats: In validation, the model predicted ophthalmopathy progression with nearly 71% sensitivity and 72.22% specificity; 12 predicted patients were CT-confirmed with GO in a median of about 7.1 months. Sample size was not statistically predetermined, and group allocation was not concealed from the investigators. Ophthalmopathy was separated from stable hyperthyroidism by the 13-signature model with 85% to 90% sensitivity and 81% to 84% specificity in cross-validation and with 80%/75% in the test set. Most expanded thyroid clonotypes with a frequency above 0.001 also appeared in blood, which suggests that blood repertoires may reflect the immune response in the thyroid.

This clonotype showed up just a few times. It lacks a known antigen. No much larger clonotype is one base removed from it; base qualities were not supplied. The sequence came from a woman under 30 with stable Graves' hyperthyroidism. Donor details come from another sample of the same person, matched by shared clones. The chain is assembled from TRBV19 and TRBJ1-5; a confident D gene designation cannot be given. The sample consisted of peripheral blood. The bases read TGTGCCAGTAGTTCTTTTTGGTTGGAATCCAATCAGCCCCAGCATTTT. It specifies CASSSFWLESNQPQHF.